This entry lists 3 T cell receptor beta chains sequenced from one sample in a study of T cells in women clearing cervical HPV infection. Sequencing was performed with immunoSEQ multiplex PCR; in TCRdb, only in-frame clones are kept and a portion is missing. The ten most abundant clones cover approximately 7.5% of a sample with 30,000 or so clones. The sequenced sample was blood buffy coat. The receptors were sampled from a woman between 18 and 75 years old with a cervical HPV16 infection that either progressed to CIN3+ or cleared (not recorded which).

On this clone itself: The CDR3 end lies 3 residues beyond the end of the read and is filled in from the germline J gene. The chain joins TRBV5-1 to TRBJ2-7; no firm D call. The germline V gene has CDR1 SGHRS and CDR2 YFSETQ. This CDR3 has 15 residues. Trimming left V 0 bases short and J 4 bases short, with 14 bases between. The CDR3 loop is CASSLVGPPSYEQYF. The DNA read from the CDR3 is TGCGCCAGCAGCTTGGTTGGCCCCCCTTCATACGAG.

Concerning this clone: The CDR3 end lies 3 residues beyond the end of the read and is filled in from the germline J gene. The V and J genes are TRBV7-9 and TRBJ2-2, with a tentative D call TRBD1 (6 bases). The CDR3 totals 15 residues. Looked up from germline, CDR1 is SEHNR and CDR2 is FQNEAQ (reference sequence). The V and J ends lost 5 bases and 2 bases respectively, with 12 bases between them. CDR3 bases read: TGTGCCAGCAGCCGACAGGCCAGTAACACCGGGGAG. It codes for CASSRQASNTGE. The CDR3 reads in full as CASSRQASNTGELFF.

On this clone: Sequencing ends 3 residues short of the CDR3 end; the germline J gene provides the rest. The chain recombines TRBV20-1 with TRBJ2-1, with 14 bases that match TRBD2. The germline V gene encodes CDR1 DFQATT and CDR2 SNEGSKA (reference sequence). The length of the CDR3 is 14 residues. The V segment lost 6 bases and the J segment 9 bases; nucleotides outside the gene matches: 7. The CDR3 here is CSAKRLAGGGEQFF. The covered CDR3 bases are TGCAGTGCCAAAAGACTAGCGGGGGGGGGTGAG.